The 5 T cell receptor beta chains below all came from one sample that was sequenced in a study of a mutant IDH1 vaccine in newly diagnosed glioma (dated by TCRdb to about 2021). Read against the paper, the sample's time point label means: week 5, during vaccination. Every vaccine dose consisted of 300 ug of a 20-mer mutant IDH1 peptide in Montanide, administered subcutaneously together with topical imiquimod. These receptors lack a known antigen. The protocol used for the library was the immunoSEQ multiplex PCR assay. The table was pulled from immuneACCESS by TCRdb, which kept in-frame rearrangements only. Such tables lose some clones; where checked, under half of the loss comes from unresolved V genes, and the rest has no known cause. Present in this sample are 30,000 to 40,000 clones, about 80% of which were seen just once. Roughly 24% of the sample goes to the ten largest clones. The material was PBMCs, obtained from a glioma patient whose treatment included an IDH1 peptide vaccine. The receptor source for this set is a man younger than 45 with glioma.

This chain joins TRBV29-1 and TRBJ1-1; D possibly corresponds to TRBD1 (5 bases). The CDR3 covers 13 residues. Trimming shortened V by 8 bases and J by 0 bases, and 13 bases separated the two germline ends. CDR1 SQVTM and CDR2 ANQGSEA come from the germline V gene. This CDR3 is CSTDREMNTEAFF. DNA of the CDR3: TGCAGCACAGACAGAGAAATGAACACTGAAGCTTTCTTT.

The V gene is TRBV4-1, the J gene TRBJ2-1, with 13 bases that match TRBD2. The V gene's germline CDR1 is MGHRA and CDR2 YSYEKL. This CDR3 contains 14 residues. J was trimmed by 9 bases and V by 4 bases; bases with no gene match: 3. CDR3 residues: CASSPRTSGGEQFF. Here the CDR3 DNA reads TGCGCCAGCAGCCCCCGGACTAGCGGGGGTGAGCAGTTCTTC.

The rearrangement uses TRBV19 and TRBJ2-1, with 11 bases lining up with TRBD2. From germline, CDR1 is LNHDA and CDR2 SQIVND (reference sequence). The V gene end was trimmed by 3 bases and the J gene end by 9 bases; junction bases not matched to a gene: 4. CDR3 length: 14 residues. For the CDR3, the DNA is TGTGCCAGTAGTATTAGCGGGGGGGCCGTTGAGCAGTTCTTC. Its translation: CASSISGGAVEQFF. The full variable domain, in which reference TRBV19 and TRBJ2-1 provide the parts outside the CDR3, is DGGITQSPKYLFRKEGQNVTLSCEQNLNHDAMYWYRQDPGQGLRLIYYSQIVNDFQKGDIAEGYSVSREKKESFPLTVTSAQKNPTAFYLCASSISGGAVEQFFGPGTRLTVL.

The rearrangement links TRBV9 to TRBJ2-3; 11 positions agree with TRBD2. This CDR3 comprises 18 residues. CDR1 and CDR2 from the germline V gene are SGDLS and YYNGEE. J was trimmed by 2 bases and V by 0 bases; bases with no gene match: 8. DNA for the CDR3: TGTGCCAGCAGCGTAGATCCCTTACTAGCGGGGGTCACAGATACGCAGTATTTT. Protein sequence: CASSVDPLLAGVTDTQYF.

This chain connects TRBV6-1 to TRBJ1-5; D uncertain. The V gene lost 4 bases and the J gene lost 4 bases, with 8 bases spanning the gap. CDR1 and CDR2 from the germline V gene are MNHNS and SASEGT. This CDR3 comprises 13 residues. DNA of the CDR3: TGTGCCAGCAGTGTCCAGGATAATCAGCCCCAGCATTTT. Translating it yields CASSVQDNQPQHF.